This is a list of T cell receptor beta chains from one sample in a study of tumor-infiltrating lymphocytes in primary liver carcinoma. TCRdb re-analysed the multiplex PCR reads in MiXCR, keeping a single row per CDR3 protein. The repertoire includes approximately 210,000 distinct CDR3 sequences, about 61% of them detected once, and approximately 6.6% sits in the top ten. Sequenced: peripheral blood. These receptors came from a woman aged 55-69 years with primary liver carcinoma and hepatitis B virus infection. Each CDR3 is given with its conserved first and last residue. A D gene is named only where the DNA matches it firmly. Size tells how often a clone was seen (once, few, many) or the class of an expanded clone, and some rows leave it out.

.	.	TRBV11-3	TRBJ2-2	CASSPDKGRDTGELFF	TGTGCCAGCAGCCCCGACAAGGGGCGCGACACCGGGGAGCTGTTTTTT
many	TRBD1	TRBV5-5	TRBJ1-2	CASSPRTGGFGYTF	TGTGCCAGCAGCCCCCGGACAGGGGGCTTTGGCTACACCTTC
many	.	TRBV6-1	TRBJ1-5	CASKVTVGGQPQHF	TGTGCCAGCAAGGTTACAGTCGGGGGACAGCCCCAGCATTTT
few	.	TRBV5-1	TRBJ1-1	CASSLDGNTEVFF	TGCGCCAGCAGCTTGGACGGAAACACTGAAGTCTTCTTT
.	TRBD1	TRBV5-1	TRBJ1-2	CASSTRTGGEYYGYTF	TGCGCCAGCAGCACCCGGACAGGGGGCGAATACTATGGCTACACCTTC
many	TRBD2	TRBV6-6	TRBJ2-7	CASRGLAGTYEQYF	TGTGCCAGCAGAGGACTAGCGGGTACCTACGAGCAGTACTTC
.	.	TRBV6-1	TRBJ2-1	CASSEGPLRFF	TGTGCCAGCAGTGAAGGACCGCTGCGGTTCTTC
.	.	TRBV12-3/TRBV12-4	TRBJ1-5	CACSFSGGLNNQPQHF	TGTGCATGCAGTTTTTCGGGGGGCCTCAACAATCAGCCCCAGCATTTT
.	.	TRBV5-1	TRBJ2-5	CASSLRRGRQETQYF	TGCGCCAGCAGCTTAAGGAGGGGGCGGCAAGAGACCCAGTACTTC
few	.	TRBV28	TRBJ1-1	CASSSGAITPEAFF	TGTGCCAGCAGTTCGGGGGCCATTACTCCTGAAGCTTTCTTT
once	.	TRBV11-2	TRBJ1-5	CASSLGGGDGQPQHF	TGTGCCAGCAGCTTAGGGGGCGGGGACGGTCAGCCCCAGCATTTT
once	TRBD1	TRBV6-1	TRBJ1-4	CASISQGANEKLFF	TGCGCCAGCATATCACAGGGGGCTAATGAAAAACTGTTTTTT
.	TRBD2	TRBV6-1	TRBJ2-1	CASSPRTSGRHEQFF	TGTGCCAGCAGTCCTCGGACTAGCGGGAGGCATGAGCAGTTCTTC
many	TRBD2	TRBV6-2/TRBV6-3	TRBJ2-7	CASSLAGGRSYEQYF	TGTGCCAGCAGTCTAGCGGGAGGGCGTTCCTACGAGCAGTACTTC
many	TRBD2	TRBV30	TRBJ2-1	CAWSGLAGGYNEQFF	TGTGCCTGGAGTGGACTAGCGGGAGGGTACAATGAGCAGTTCTTC
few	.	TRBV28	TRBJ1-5	CASSFPGQNNQPQHF	TGTGCCAGCAGTTTCCCCGGACAGAACAATCAGCCCCAGCATTTT
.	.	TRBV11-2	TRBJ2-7	CAGTLVEGYEQYF	TGTGCCGGCACCTTAGTTGAGGGCTACGAGCAGTACTTC
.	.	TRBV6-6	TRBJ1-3	CASSTRERSSGNSIYF	TGTGCCAGCAGTACCAGGGAGCGAAGCTCTGGAAACAGCATATATTTT
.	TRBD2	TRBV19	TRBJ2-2	CASSSGRLTGELFF	TGTGCCAGTAGTAGCGGGAGACTCACCGGGGAGCTGTTTTTT
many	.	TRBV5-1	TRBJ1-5	CASSCPRNQPQHF	TGCGCCAGCAGCTGCCCTCGGAATCAGCCCCAGCATTTT
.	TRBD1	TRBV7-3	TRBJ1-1	CASSLKGQGGTEAFF	TGTGCCAGCAGCTTAAAAGGACAGGGGGGCACTGAAGCTTTCTTT
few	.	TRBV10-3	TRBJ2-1	CAISDGHNEQFF	TGTGCCATCTCTGACGGGCACAATGAGCAGTTCTTC
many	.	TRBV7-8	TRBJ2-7	CASSLVVGRGTYEQYF	TGTGCCAGCAGCTTAGTCGTCGGCCGTGGGACGTACGAGCAGTACTTC
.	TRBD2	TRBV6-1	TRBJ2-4	CASGEEANGRTSAKNIQYF	TGTGCCAGCGGTGAAGAGGCAAACGGGAGGACTAGTGCCAAAAACATTCAGTACTTC
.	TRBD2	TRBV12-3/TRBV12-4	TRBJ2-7	CASSTGTSGCLARWWQYF	TGTGCCAGCAGTACGGGGACTAGCGGGTGCCTCGCCAGATGGTGGCAGTACTTC
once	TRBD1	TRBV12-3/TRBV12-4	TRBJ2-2	CASGEIGGTTGEMFF	TGTGCCAGCGGGGAGATAGGGGGCACCACCGGGGAGATGTTTTTT
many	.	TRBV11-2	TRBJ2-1	CASSLVVTSNEQFF	TGTGCCAGCAGCTTAGTTGTGACCTCTAATGAGCAGTTCTTC
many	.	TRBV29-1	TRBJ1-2	CSVDGSGYGYTF	TGCAGCGTTGATGGGAGCGGCTATGGCTACACCTTC
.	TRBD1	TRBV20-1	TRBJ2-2	CSAKGQLNTGELFF	TGCAGTGCGAAGGGACAGCTGAACACCGGGGAGCTGTTTTTT
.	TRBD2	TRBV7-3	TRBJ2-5	CASSLGLAGRQETQYF	TGTGCCAGCAGCCTAGGACTAGCGGGTCGCCAAGAGACCCAGTACTTC
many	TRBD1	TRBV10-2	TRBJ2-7	CASMPGQNYEQYF	TGCGCCAGCATGCCGGGACAGAACTACGAGCAGTACTTC
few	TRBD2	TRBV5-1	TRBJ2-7	CASSLKPQLGLAGEVYEQYF	TGCGCCAGCAGCTTAAAGCCCCAACTGGGACTAGCGGGAGAGGTCTACGAGCAGTACTTC
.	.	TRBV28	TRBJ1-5	CATPPPLHF	TGTGCCACCCCGCCCCCCCTTCATTTT
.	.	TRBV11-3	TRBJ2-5	CASNGQQEIQYF	TGTGCCAGCAACGGGCAGCAAGAGATCCAGTACTTC
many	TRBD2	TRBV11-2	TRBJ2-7	CASSLERGLTPYEQYF	TGTGCCAGCAGCTTAGAAAGGGGACTAACCCCCTACGAGCAGTACTTC
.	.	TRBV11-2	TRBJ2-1	CACKNTETQFF	TGTGCCTGCAAGAATACAGAGACCCAGTTCTTC
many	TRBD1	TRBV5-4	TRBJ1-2	CASSWGQGYGYTF	TGTGCCAGCAGCTGGGGACAGGGCTATGGCTACACCTTC
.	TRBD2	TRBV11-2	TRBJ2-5	CASGFKQGLQETQYF	TGTGCCAGCGGCTTCAAGCAGGGACTACAAGAGACCCAGTACTTC
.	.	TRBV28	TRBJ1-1	CASSLSLLTGVLDTEAFF	TGTGCCAGCAGTTTATCTCTCTTAACCGGGGTCCTGGACACTGAAGCTTTCTTT
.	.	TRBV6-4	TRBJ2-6	CASSVVSGANVLTF	TGTGCCAGCAGTGTCGTCTCTGGGGCCAACGTCCTGACTTTC
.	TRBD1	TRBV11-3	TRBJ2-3	CVSSLTQGADTQYF	TGCGTCAGCAGCTTAACACAGGGGGCAGATACTCAGTATTTT
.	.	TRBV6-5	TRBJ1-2	CVSSYGGYGYTF	TGTGTCAGCAGTTACGGGGGGTATGGCTACACCTTC
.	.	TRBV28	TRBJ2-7	CASRDEQGTYYEQYF	TGTGCCAGCAGGGACGAACAGGGGACTTACTACGAGCAGTACTTC
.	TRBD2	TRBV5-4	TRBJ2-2	CASRSAGLAGRELFF	TGTGCCAGCAGATCGGCCGGGCTAGCGGGACGGGAGCTGTTTTTT
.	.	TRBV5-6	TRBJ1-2	CASSSERGGGYTF	TGTGCCAGCAGCTCGGAACGGGGAGGAGGCTACACCTTC
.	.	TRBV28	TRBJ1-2	CASSIRRGYGYAF	TGTGCCAGCAGTATTCGGAGGGGCTATGGCTACGCCTTC
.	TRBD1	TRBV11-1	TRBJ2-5	CASSSRDRDFGSQETQYF	TGTGCCAGCAGCTCCCGGGACAGGGATTTTGGATCACAAGAGACCCAGTACTTC
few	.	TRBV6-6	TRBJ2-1	CASSYATGRVDYNEQFF	TGTGCCAGCAGTTACGCAACAGGGAGAGTGGACTACAATGAGCAGTTCTTC
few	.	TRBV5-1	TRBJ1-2	CASSPDSYGYTF	TGCGCCAGCAGCCCAGACAGCTATGGCTACACCTTC
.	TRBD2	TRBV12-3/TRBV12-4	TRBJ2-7	CASSSGLAEAITYEQYF	TGTGCCAGCAGTTCGGGACTAGCGGAGGCGATCACCTACGAGCAGTACTTC
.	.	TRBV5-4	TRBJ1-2	CASSSNGGRNYGYTF	TGTGCCAGCAGTTCAAACGGGGGCAGAAACTATGGCTACACCTTC
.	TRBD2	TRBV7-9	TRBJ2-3	CASSGGVLGDAQYF	TGTGCCAGCAGCGGGGGGGTTTTAGGAGATGCGCAGTATTTT
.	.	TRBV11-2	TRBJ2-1	CASSLVSTGGSEQFF	TGTGCTAGCAGCTTAGTTTCCACCGGAGGGAGTGAGCAGTTCTTC
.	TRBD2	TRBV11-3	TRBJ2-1	CASSVLAGDYNEQFF	TGTGCCAGCAGCGTACTAGCGGGAGATTACAATGAACAGTTCTTC
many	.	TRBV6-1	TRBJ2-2	CASQKKDGSNTGELFF	TGTGCCAGCCAAAAAAAAGACGGATCGAACACCGGGGAGCTGTTTTTT
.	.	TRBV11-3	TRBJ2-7	CASILPRRQQYF	TGTGCCAGCATCTTACCCAGGAGGCAGCAGTACTTC
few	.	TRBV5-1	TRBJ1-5	CASSLANGQPQHF	TGCGCCAGCAGCTTGGCCAACGGCCAGCCCCAGCATTTT
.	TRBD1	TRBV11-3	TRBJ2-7	CASNPGTGGNYEQYF	TGTGCCAGCAACCCGGGGACAGGTGGCAACTACGAGCAGTACTTC
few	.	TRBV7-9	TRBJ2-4	CASSLTAGTRIF	TGTGCCAGCAGCTTAACGGCTGGAACGAGGATCTTC
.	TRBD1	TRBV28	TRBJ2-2	CASRGTGGTGELFF	TGTGCCAGCCGTGGGACAGGGGGCACCGGGGAGCTGTTTTTT